This TCR beta chain was recovered during a study of blood T cell repertoires in COVID-19. Overall study: There were acute and convalescent COVID-19 samples, and they came from the United States, Italy and Spain.

Followed longitudinally, the Seattle patients had been enrolled during active infection. Under the authors' procedure: Counts of nucleated cells, estimated from reference gene primer amplification, were obtained. Produced via immunoSEQ multiplex PCR; TCRdb's table is partial and in-frame only. V and J calls and clone size come straight from that table; D and trimming were deduced from the DNA. The table shows 200,000 to 250,000 clones, with around 86% occurring only once. The TCR comes from a woman between 50 and 59 years old with COVID-19, enrolled during active disease. Sequencing was done on a sample of peripheral blood.

The CDR3 region has the DNA TGTGCCAGCAGTTTTCAATCCGGGGAGCTGTTTTTT. Protein sequence: CASSFQSGELFF. This chain links TRBV5-6 with TRBJ2-2; D is unresolved. The CDR3 contains 12 residues. Looked up from germline, CDR1 is SGHDT and CDR2 is YYEEEE. The V gene lost 5 bases and the J gene lost 6 bases, with 8 bases spanning the gap.